Presented here are 9 T cell receptor beta chains from one specimen sequenced in a study of regulatory T cells in long-lasting Graves disease. Arm-PCR of CDR3 regions with iRepertoire HTBI primers generated TCR beta libraries. TCRdb reanalysed the multiplex PCR reads using MiXCR and keeps one entry per CDR3 protein. The data show approximately 290,000 distinct CDR3 sequences, with around a fifth seen just once and approximately 53% held by the top ten. Sample time point: persistent/refractory GD, antithyroid drugs over 5 years with positive TRAb. PBMC RNA was the source of the TCR library. Sample: peripheral blood mononuclear cells (PBMCs), taken when the disease was refractory, from a patient treated with antithyroid drugs. These receptors were obtained from a female donor with Graves disease.

This clonotype was seen a handful of times. The CDR3 loop reads CASSPSIFRGIETQYF. CDR3 bases: TGTGCCAGCAGCCCCTCTATCTTCCGGGGAATAGAGACCCAGTACTTC. V gene TRBV7-2 combines with J gene TRBJ2-5, with a weak D call TRBD2 (5 bases). The CDR3 is made up of 16 amino acids. V was trimmed by 5 bases and J by 4 bases, leaving 20 bases between them. In germline, CDR1 is SGHTA, CDR2 FQGNSA.

The gene calls are TRBV10-3 and TRBJ2-3; no clear D gene. V was shortened by 3 bases and J by 0 bases, with 7 bases between the two germline ends. There are 14 residues in the CDR3. The germline gives CDR1 ENHRY, CDR2 SYGVKD. CDR3 in amino acids: CAISDGRSTDTQYF. Written as DNA, the CDR3 is TGTGCCATCAGTGATGGACGTAGCACAGATACGCAGTATTTT.

The chain links TRBV28 to TRBJ2-4; 13 nucleotides line up with TRBD2. V gave up 8 bases and J gave up 0 bases; unmatched junction bases: 10. Per the germline V gene, CDR1 is MDHEN and CDR2 is SYDVKM. This CDR3 has 18 residues. This CDR3 is CASGGLAGANEAKNIQYF. The CDR3 DNA reads TGTGCCAGCGGAGGACTAGCGGGAGCGAACGAAGCCAAAAACATTCAGTACTTC. The variable domain in full, with the rest retrieved from reference TRBV28 and TRBJ2-4, is DVKVTQSSRYLVKRTGEKVFLECVQDMDHENMFWYRQDPGLGLRLIYFSYDVKMKEKGDIPEGYSVSREKKERFSLILESASTNQTSMYLCASGGLAGANEAKNIQYFGAGTRLSVL.

This clonotype was observed at least ten times. The rearrangement joins TRBV29-1 to TRBJ2-7; no reliable D call. This CDR3 contains 11 residues. Germline-derived CDR1 and CDR2 are SQVTM and ANQGSEA. V lost 4 bases and J lost 1, with 5 bases in between. CDR3 amino acids: CSVAQSYEQYF. The CDR3 DNA follows: TGCAGCGTTGCACAGTCCTACGAGCAGTACTTC.

Points on this clonotype: The junction differs from germline at one of its ends, possibly a read error. The V call is TRBV4-3, the J call TRBJ2-7; 9 bases align to TRBD1. The CDR3 extends over 17 amino acids. Germline assignment: CDR1 LGHNA and CDR2 YSLEER. The CDR3 loop reads CASSQETRQGDAYEQYF. The CDR3 DNA follows: TGCGCCAGCAGTCAAGAGACCAGACAGGGGGATGCCTACGAGCAGTACTTC.

This clonotype has a count of ten or more. V and J are TRBV20-1 and TRBJ1-2; 8 positions agree with TRBD1. The CDR3 spans 11 residues. Germline V gene lookup returns CDR1 DFQATT and CDR2 SNEGSKA (reference sequence). The CDR3 here is CRVQGVNGYTF. CDR3 coding DNA: TGCCGCGTACAGGGGGTGAATGGCTACACCTTC.

This clonotype has ten or more counts. The genes are TRBV2 and TRBJ2-7; 11 bases line up with TRBD2. Germline CDR1 and CDR2: SNHLY and FYNNEI. V gave up 5 bases and J gave up 5 bases; unmatched junction bases: 8. CDR3 length equals 15 residues. The CDR3 DNA reads as TGTGCCAGCAGTAACCTCCCGGGACTAGCGGACGAGCAGTACTTC. This sequence encodes CASSNLPGLADEQYF.

The rearrangement uses TRBV10-3 and TRBJ2-5; TRBD2 matches at 8 bases. The germline V gene encodes CDR1 ENHRY and CDR2 SYGVKD. V gave up 2 bases and J gave up 4 bases; unmatched junction bases: 6. This CDR3 has 15 residues. CDR3 in DNA: TGTGCCATCAGTGAGCTAACTAGCGGATCAGAGACCCAGTACTTC. It yields the protein CAISELTSGSETQYF.

The genes are TRBV6-1 and TRBJ2-7; D remains ambiguous. Trimming removed 5 bases from V and 8 bases from J, with 16 bases in between. The length of the CDR3 is 13 residues. Germline V gives CDR1 MNHNS, CDR2 SASEGT. The CDR3 sequence is CASSRAEVYKQYF. The CDR3 DNA reads as TGTGCCAGCAGTAGGGCGGAAGTTTACAAGCAGTACTTC.